Below, 17 T cell receptor beta chains from the same sample are listed, as sequenced in a study of OX40 agonist ivuxolimab in advanced cancers. Repertoires were generated with immunoSEQ multiplex PCR, while TCRdb's copy carries only in-frame clones and drops some. The sample lists 53,000 or so clones, around 84% occurring once. The sample was CD4+ or CD8+ T cells sorted from blood, taken in a trial of the OX40 agonist ivuxolimab. The receptor set was obtained from an adult with an advanced solid tumor such as melanoma, head and neck, liver or kidney cancer.

V is TRBV10-3 and J is TRBJ2-1; the D gene is possibly TRBD2 (5 bases). CDR3 length: 15 residues. CDR1 ENHRY and CDR2 SYGVKD come from the germline V gene. V was trimmed by 6 bases and J by 3 bases, leaving 15 bases between them. The CDR3 nucleotides read TGTGCCATCAGGGAGCGGAGTGTCGTCTACAATGAGCAGTTCTTC. Residues: CAIRERSVVYNEQFF.

The chain combines TRBV7-2 with TRBJ1-1; a possible D gene is TRBD1 (6 bases). The CDR3 runs 12 residues. V gave up 5 bases and J gave up 9 bases, with 13 bases separating them. CDR1 and CDR2 from the germline V gene are SGHTA and FQGNSA. The CDR3 here is CASSPSGTQAFF. DNA of the CDR3: TGTGCCAGCAGCCCTTCCGGGACACAAGCTTTCTTT.

The chain couples TRBV9 to TRBJ1-3; unclear D gene. The CDR3 is made up of 15 amino acids. The germline CDR1 and CDR2 sequences are SGDLS and YYNGEE. Trimming left V 2 bases short and J 0 bases short, with 9 bases between. The CDR3 bases are TGTGCCAGCAGCGTCGACGTGCCCTCTGGAAACACCATATATTTT. Amino acid sequence: CASSVDVPSGNTIYF.

The chain couples TRBV11-2 to TRBJ2-7; no clear D gene. V was cut by 5 bases and J by 4 bases, with 18 bases left in between. Germline V gene sequence: CDR1 SGHAT, CDR2 FQNNGV. This CDR3 has 15 residues. The DNA for the CDR3 is TGTGCCAGCAGCGCCCCGGTCGGCGGAGTATACGAGCAGTACTTC. It is translated as CASSAPVGGVYEQYF.

This clone was recorded a few times. The chain's CDR3 is CATSRVFPGGRPYGYTF. In DNA form, the CDR3 reads TGTGCCACCAGCAGAGTCTTTCCGGGAGGGCGCCCTTATGGCTACACCTTC. This chain uses TRBV15 with TRBJ1-2; no clear D. CDR3 length equals 17 residues. Germline-derived CDR1 and CDR2 are LNHNV and YYDKDF (reference sequence). Between the trimmed V and J ends, which lost 1 base and 5 bases, there was a span of 20 bases.

This clone came up a few times. The rearrangement joins TRBV2 to TRBJ1-2, with 7 bases aligning to TRBD1. There are 14 residues in the CDR3. Per germline, CDR1 SNHLY and CDR2 FYNNEI. Germline trimming cut 8 bases from V and 0 bases from J; bases unmatched to any gene: 6. The CDR3 DNA is TGTGCCAGCGCAAGACAGGGACCTAACTATGGCTACACCTTC. It encodes CASARQGPNYGYTF.

The J gene is TRBJ1-4, the V gene TRBV7-9; 7 nucleotides align to TRBD1. CDR1 and CDR2 from the germline V gene are SEHNR and FQNEAQ (reference sequence). The CDR3 has 15 residues. The V segment lost 5 bases and the J segment 8 bases; nucleotides outside the gene matches: 11. In nucleotides, the CDR3 is TGTGCCAGCAGCGACGAGAAGGGGGCGGGGGAAAAACTGTTTTTT. This sequence encodes CASSDEKGAGEKLFF. Looking up the rest from reference TRBV7-9 and TRBJ1-4 gives the full variable domain: DTGVSQNPRHKITKRGQNVTFRCDPISEHNRLYWYRQTLGQGPEFLTYFQNEAQLEKSRLLSDRFSAERPKGSFSTLEIQRTEQGDSAMYLCASSDEKGAGEKLFFGSGTQLSVL.

V and J are TRBV27 and TRBJ2-7; the D call may be TRBD1 or TRBD2 (5 bases each). The V end was cut by 6 bases, the J end by 2 bases, with 11 bases between. Germline loops: CDR1 MNHEY, CDR2 SMNVEV (reference sequence). The CDR3 is 13 amino acids. The CDR3 nucleotides read TGTGCCAGCAGGGGGACCGGCACCTACGAGCAGTACTTC. Its translation: CASRGTGTYEQYF.

The chain combines TRBV13 with TRBJ2-7, with D maybe TRBD1 (6 bases). There are 15 residues in the CDR3. V shed 4 bases and J shed 2 bases, with 15 bases lying between them. Germline V gene data show CDR1 as PRHDT and CDR2 as FYEKMQ (reference sequence). This chain's CDR3 is CASSSLTGRTYEQYF. The CDR3 region has the DNA TGTGCCAGCAGCTCACTGACAGGCCGTACCTACGAGCAGTACTTC. The variable domain in full, completed from reference TRBV13 and TRBJ2-7, reads AAGVIQSPRHLIKEKRETATLKCYPIPRHDTVYWYQQGPGQDPQFLISFYEKMQSDKGSIPDRFSAQQFSDYHSELNMSSLELGDSALYFCASSSLTGRTYEQYFGPGTRLTVT.

CDR3 nucleotide sequence: TGTGCCAGCAGTTTTGGCGGGAGGGCCGTCGGTGAGCAGTACTTC. The encoded protein is CASSFGGRAVGEQYF. The rearrangement uses TRBV6-5 and TRBJ2-7, with 9 positions matching TRBD2. This CDR3 has 15 residues. Germline assignment: CDR1 MNHEY and CDR2 SVGAGI. The J segment lost 7 bases and the V segment lost 4 bases, leaving 11 bases of the junction unmatched.

The chain links TRBV7-2 to TRBJ1-1, with a possible D match to TRBD1 (5 bases). Germline V gives CDR1 SGHTA, CDR2 FQGNSA. V gave up 5 bases and J gave up 1 base, with 14 bases separating them. The CDR3 has 15 residues. The CDR3 bases are TGTGCCAGCAGCCGTGACAGAATGAAGAACACTGAAGCTTTCTTT. This gives the protein CASSRDRMKNTEAFF.

V and J are TRBV5-1 and TRBJ1-1; 9 bases line up with TRBD1. The germline gives CDR1 SGHRS, CDR2 YFSETQ. The CDR3 has 14 amino acids. The ends lost 4 bases at V and 1 base at J; junction bases unmatched: 2. The CDR3 DNA reads as TGCGCCAGCAGCCGGACAGGGGCGAACACTGAAGCTTTCTTT. Encoded protein: CASSRTGANTEAFF. Supplemented by reference TRBV5-1 and TRBJ1-1, the full variable domain reads KAGVTQTPRYLIKTRGQQVTLSCSPISGHRSVSWYQQTPGQGLQFLFEYFSETQRNKGNFPGRFSGRQFSNSRSEMNVSTLELGDSALYLCASSRTGANTEAFFGQGTRLTVV.

The rearrangement links TRBV19 to TRBJ1-1, with D perhaps TRBD1 (6 bases). Trimming left V 7 bases short and J 7 bases short, with 13 bases between. This CDR3 region has 12 residues. Germline assignment: CDR1 LNHDA and CDR2 SQIVND (reference sequence). The CDR3 nucleotides read TGTGCCAGTATACAGGGAACAAGTGAAGCTTTCTTT. Translated, it gives CASIQGTSEAFF.

The J gene is TRBJ1-1, the V gene TRBV2, with D unclear. The V gene's germline CDR1 is SNHLY and CDR2 FYNNEI. Between the trimmed V and J ends, which lost 11 bases and 2 bases, there was a span of 12 bases. The CDR3 length is 12 residues. The CDR3 reads CAASQANTEAFF. CDR3 bases: TGTGCCGCATCCCAGGCCAACACTGAAGCTTTCTTT.

This chain joins TRBV5-6 and TRBJ1-1; D call uncertain. V was trimmed by 3 bases and J by 1 base, leaving 1 base between them. The CDR3 covers 11 residues. Per the germline V gene, CDR1 is SGHDT and CDR2 is YYEEEE. In DNA, the CDR3 is TGTGCCAGCAGCTGGAACACTGAAGCTTTCTTT. Translated: CASSWNTEAFF.

V and J are TRBV5-5 and TRBJ2-1; D not resolved. This CDR3 has 12 amino acids. V was cut by 4 bases and J by 0 bases, with 2 bases left in between. The V gene's germline CDR1 is SGHKS and CDR2 YYEKEE (reference sequence). The CDR3 reads CASSLSYNEQFF. Written as DNA, the CDR3 is TGTGCCAGCAGCCTCTCCTACAATGAGCAGTTCTTC.

The V and J genes are TRBV19 and TRBJ2-1; D gene unclear. From germline, CDR1 is LNHDA and CDR2 SQIVND (reference sequence). V was trimmed by 2 bases and J by 0 bases, leaving 14 bases between them. The CDR3 runs to 17 residues. The CDR3 reads CASSIYPATSSYNEQFF. CDR3 in DNA: TGTGCCAGTAGTATATACCCAGCCACCAGCTCCTACAATGAGCAGTTCTTC.